This T cell receptor (beta chain) emerged from a study of blood T cell repertoires in COVID-19. As for the study in general: Sites in the United States, Italy and Spain provided acute and convalescent COVID-19 samples. PBMCs, B-cell-depleted T cells, or T cells provided the cDNA or gDNA that made up the material.

Germline V CDR1 and CDR2: SGHRS, YFSETQ. The CDR3 is 14 amino acids. V dropped 4 bases and J dropped 0 bases, with 10 bases sitting between them. Per the authors' pipeline: Cell counts per sample came from amplifying reference gene primers. The protocol was immunoSEQ multiplex PCR, while the TCRdb copy is restricted to in-frame clones and leaves out a portion. V, J and clone size were drawn from that table, and D and trimming were deduced from the DNA. The sample lists 350,000 to 450,000 clones; around 85% were seen once. V usage is TRBV5-1 and J usage is TRBJ1-1; D might be TRBD1 (6 bases). The sequence was collected from a woman aged 18-29 years with acute or convalescent COVID-19. Input material: peripheral blood. CDR3 residues: CASSADSMNTEAFF. The CDR3 DNA sequence: TGCGCCAGCAGCGCGGACAGCATGAACACTGAAGCTTTCTTT.